The clone carrying this TCR beta chain has more than one count but fewer than ten. Its matching antigen is unknown. Using its own MiXCR run on the 5' RACE reads, TCRdb lists one record per CDR3 protein. The table has fewer than 350,000 distinct CDR3 sequences, about 3.5% seen once. The sample is drawn from a study of T cells after yellow fever vaccination. General study findings and limits: Detected again after the booster were most primary-vaccination clones, at 96% CD4 and 88% CD8.

With 6 bases clipped from V and 4 bases from J, the junction kept 6 bases outside the gene matches. Germline CDR1 MNHNY, CDR2 SVGAGI (reference sequence). The length of the CDR3 is 14 residues. This receptor was obtained from a man younger than 35 who received the YFV17D yellow fever vaccine. The rearrangement joins TRBV6-6 to TRBJ1-1, with 9 positions matching TRBD1. The source material was PBMCs, sampled on the day of the yellow fever booster vaccination. Here the CDR3 DNA reads TGTGCCAGCAGAGCTACGGGACAGGGCACTGAAGCTTTCTTT. This codes for CASRATGQGTEAFF.